This TCR beta chain was found in a study of blood T cells in healthy people across ages. Study conclusions and caveats: Higher diversity and more naive CD4+ cells were features of long-lived donors, compared to aged donors. Naive and antigen-experienced cells were not separated, limiting conclusive comparison.

This clonotype appeared a few times. What it binds is unknown. Peripheral blood samples of 9 to 10 milliliters were drawn from each donor. PBMCs numbering at least 6 million were isolated per sample. V lost 5 bases, J lost 5 bases, and 15 bases lay in between. The CDR3 runs 14 residues. The use of a sample-barcoded 5' primer and a J-beta primer mix characterized a second PCR of about 7 to 12 cycles. TCRdb redid the calling of the 5' RACE reads with MiXCR, one entry per CDR3 protein. The sample contains more than 500,000 distinct CDR3 sequences, 25% to 30% of which appear only once. Sequencing was carried out using blood. The sequence came from an older woman in good health. The chain joins TRBV12-3 or TRBV12-4 to TRBJ1-1; possible D gene TRBD1, 5 bases. CDR3 DNA sequence: TGTGCCAGCAGTCTTAGGGACGTCGGGACTGAAGCTTTCTTT. Translation gives CASSLRDVGTEAFF.